The 32 T cell receptor beta chains listed next were all sequenced from one sample in a study of blood T cell repertoires in COVID-19 (dated by TCRdb to 2018 to 2021). Libraries were constructed by the immunoSEQ multiplex PCR assay. The table comes from immuneACCESS by way of TCRdb, which keeps in-frame sequences with V and J called. Part of the clones is missing from these tables; in studies checked, under half for an unresolved V gene and the rest for unknown reasons. Present in this sample are more than 200,000 clones, around nine tenths of which were seen just once. The ten biggest clones cover approximately 3.3% of the sample. Material for sequencing was peripheral blood. The receptors shown here come from a man aged 18 to 35 with active or convalescent COVID-19.

The V gene is TRBV9, the J gene TRBJ2-7, with 7 positions matching TRBD1. This CDR3 has 14 amino acids. CDR1 is SGDLS, CDR2 YYNGEE, per germline. V lost 4 bases and J lost 0; bases outside the gene matches: 4. Here the CDR3 reads CASSPGTVSYEQYF. CDR3 coding DNA: TGTGCCAGCAGCCCCGGGACAGTCTCCTACGAGCAGTACTTC. The variable domain in full, completed from reference TRBV9 and TRBJ2-7, reads DSGVTQTPKHLITATGQRVTLRCSPRSGDLSVYWYQQSLDQGLQFLIQYYNGEERAKGNILERFSAQQFPDLHSELNLSSLELGDSALYFCASSPGTVSYEQYFGPGTRLTVT.

The CDR3 DNA is TGTGCCAGCAGCGTAGCGCCGGGCTCCTACAATGAGCAGTTCTTC. Encoded protein: CASSVAPGSYNEQFF. V is TRBV9 and J is TRBJ2-1; D unresolved. This CDR3 is built from 15 residues. V lost 0 bases, J lost 0 bases, and 7 bases lay in between. Germline CDR1 and CDR2: SGDLS and YYNGEE.

The chain joins TRBV7-9 to TRBJ1-5; the D gene is possibly TRBD1 (6 bases). CDR1 and CDR2 (germline): SEHNR, FQNEAQ (reference sequence). This CDR3 comprises 12 residues. The V end was cut by 5 bases, the J end by 9 bases, with 11 bases between. CDR3 bases: TGTGCCAGCAGCCCCTCGACAGGGCCCCAGCATTTT. It codes for CASSPSTGPQHF.

The J gene is TRBJ1-2, the V gene TRBV7-9; tentatively, D is TRBD1 (5 bases). CDR1 is SEHNR, CDR2 FQNEAQ, per germline (reference sequence). The CDR3 is made up of 15 amino acids. V gave up 0 bases and J gave up 1 base, with 9 bases separating them. The DNA of the CDR3 is TGTGCCAGCAGCTTAGCAGCAGGACATAACTATGGCTACACCTTC. Its protein product is CASSLAAGHNYGYTF. The full variable domain, completed using reference TRBV7-9 and TRBJ1-2, is DTGVSQNPRHKITKRGQNVTFRCDPISEHNRLYWYRQTLGQGPEFLTYFQNEAQLEKSRLLSDRFSAERPKGSFSTLEIQRTEQGDSAMYLCASSLAAGHNYGYTFGSGTRLTVV.

The gene calls are TRBV6-5 and TRBJ1-1; D is perhaps TRBD1 (5 bases). The CDR3 contains 14 residues. Germline-derived CDR1 and CDR2 are MNHEY and SVGAGI. Between the trimmed V and J ends, which lost 6 bases and 10 bases, there was a span of 21 bases. CDR3 sequence: CASRRVGGSEGAFF. Written as DNA, the CDR3 is TGTGCCAGCAGACGAGTTGGGGGGAGTGAGGGAGCTTTCTTT.

The V gene is TRBV28, the J gene TRBJ1-2; no definite D call. This CDR3 is 11 amino acids long. Trimming took off 5 bases at V and 7 bases at J, with 8 bases between the two ends. Per germline, CDR1 MDHEN and CDR2 SYDVKM. CDR3 sequence: CASSPASGYTF. The CDR3 DNA is TGTGCCAGCAGTCCCGCCAGTGGCTACACCTTC.

The rearrangement uses TRBV20-1 and TRBJ1-5, with D maybe TRBD1 (6 bases). The CDR3 extends over 14 amino acids. Germline V CDR1 and CDR2: DFQATT, SNEGSKA (reference sequence). V was cut by 3 bases and J by 2 bases, with 11 bases left in between. For the CDR3, the DNA is TGCAGTGCTAGTGGGTCAGGGGGCAATCAGCCCCAGCATTTT. Translated: CSASGSGGNQPQHF.

The chain has TRBV5-1 and TRBJ2-3; D unclear. Germline V lookup: CDR1 SGHRS, CDR2 YFSETQ. This CDR3 spans 14 amino acids. The V gene lost 0 bases and the J gene lost 3 bases, with 8 bases spanning the gap. The CDR3 nucleotides are TGCGCCAGCAGCTTGGTCTCCGGGACAGATACGCAGTATTTT. The encoded protein is CASSLVSGTDTQYF.

This clone showed up just once. V gene TRBV5-1 combines with J gene TRBJ2-1; 10 nucleotides agree with TRBD2. Looked up from germline, CDR1 is SGHRS and CDR2 is YFSETQ. V lost 4 bases to trimming and J lost 5 bases; unmatched junction nucleotides: 12. This CDR3 is 17 amino acids long. For the CDR3, the DNA is TGCGCCAGCAGCCCGCGGCCTAGCGGGGGACCCGACAATGAGCAGTTCTTC. Its protein is CASSPRPSGGPDNEQFF.

The rearrangement joins TRBV11-2 to TRBJ2-5; possible D gene TRBD2, 5 bases. CDR1 and CDR2 (germline): SGHAT, FQNNGV. The CDR3 totals 15 residues. V lost 4 bases to trimming and J lost 2 bases, with 14 bases between them. CDR3 in DNA: TGTGCCAGCAGCTACCGCCCCTCGGGGCAAGAGACCCAGTACTTC. Translated: CASSYRPSGQETQYF.

This rearrangement joins TRBV30 to TRBJ2-3; D may be TRBD1 (8 bases). V was trimmed by 8 bases and J by 4 bases, leaving 16 bases between them. Germline V gene data show CDR1 as GTSNPN and CDR2 as SVGIG (reference sequence). This CDR3 comprises 13 residues. The CDR3 is CAGNRGGADTQYF. The CDR3 region has the DNA TGTGCCGGAAACAGGGGGGGGGCAGATACGCAGTATTTT. The variable domain in full, with the rest retrieved from reference TRBV30 and TRBJ2-3, is SQTIHQWPATLVQPVGSPLSLECTVEGTSNPNLYWYRQAAGRGLQLLFYSVGIGQISSEVPQNLSASRPQDRQFILSSKKLLLSDSGFYLCAGNRGGADTQYFGPGTRLTVL.

This chain uses TRBV2 with TRBJ2-2, with a tentative D call TRBD2 (6 bases). Trimming took off 7 bases at V and 5 bases at J, with 11 bases between the two ends. Germline lookup yields CDR1 SNHLY and CDR2 FYNNEI. The CDR3 has 13 amino acids. The DNA for the CDR3 is TGTGCCAGCACGGGGGAGAGGACCGGGGAGCTGTTTTTT. Translating gives CASTGERTGELFF.

This clone was counted only a few times. The chain joins TRBV9 to TRBJ2-3, with a tentative D call TRBD2 (6 bases). The V gene lost 3 bases and the J gene lost 0 bases, with 14 bases spanning the gap. The CDR3 totals 16 residues. Germline CDR1 reads SGDLS; CDR2 reads YYNGEE. The CDR3, as DNA: TGTGCCAGCAGCGCCGTAGCGGTGGGAAGCACAGATACGCAGTATTTT. Translating gives CASSAVAVGSTDTQYF.

The chain joins TRBV3-1 (or the pseudogene TRBV3-2) to TRBJ2-7; tentative D call: TRBD1 (6 bases). This CDR3 has 12 amino acids. Germline-derived CDR1 and CDR2 are LGHDT and YNNKEL (reference sequence). V lost 6 bases and J lost 6, with 12 bases in between. The CDR3 reads CASRLQGSEQYF. The CDR3, as DNA: TGTGCCAGCAGACTACAGGGTTCCGAGCAGTACTTC.

This clone was found once. This chain connects TRBV6-2 or TRBV6-3 to TRBJ2-1; 13 nucleotides match TRBD2. The CDR3 contains 16 residues. After removal of 2 bases from V and 7 bases from J, the junction contained 5 bases not matched to a gene. Germline-derived CDR1 and CDR2 are MNHEY and SVGEGT. The chain's CDR3 is CASSYLTGLAGNEQFF. The CDR3 region has the DNA TGTGCCAGCAGTTACCTAACGGGACTAGCGGGAAATGAGCAGTTCTTC.

The chain carries TRBV28 and TRBJ2-1; no clear D. Germline CDR1 MDHEN, CDR2 SYDVKM. V shed 1 base and J shed 0 bases, with 7 bases lying between them. This CDR3 is 15 amino acids long. The CDR3 here is CASSLLYGSYNEQFF. The CDR3 DNA reads TGTGCCAGCAGTTTATTATACGGCTCCTACAATGAGCAGTTCTTC.

The chain has TRBV2 and TRBJ2-3; 8 nucleotides match TRBD1. This CDR3 has 15 amino acids. V shed 5 bases, J shed 6 bases, and the junction held 10 bases outside the gene matches. CDR1 is SNHLY, CDR2 FYNNEI, per germline. The CDR3 sequence: CASSSGDRRGDTQYF. The CDR3 DNA reads TGTGCCAGCAGTTCGGGGGACAGGAGGGGTGATACGCAGTATTTT.

The gene calls are TRBV9 and TRBJ2-5; perhaps TRBD2 as D (5 bases). Germline V gene lookup returns CDR1 SGDLS and CDR2 YYNGEE. Trimming shortened V by 0 bases and J by 0 bases, and 15 bases separated the two germline ends. The CDR3 is 17 residues long. CDR3 sequence: CASSVAVLTGNQETQYF. Written as DNA, the CDR3 is TGTGCCAGCAGCGTAGCTGTGTTAACCGGGAACCAAGAGACCCAGTACTTC.

The genes are TRBV7-2 and TRBJ1-2, with a weak D call TRBD1 (5 bases). There are 14 residues in the CDR3. Trimming took off 5 bases at V and 8 bases at J, with 18 bases between the two ends. Germline lookup yields CDR1 SGHTA and CDR2 FQGNSA. The CDR3 spells CASSPPGQTSGYTF. In DNA, the CDR3 is TGTGCCAGCAGCCCCCCAGGACAAACTAGCGGCTACACCTTC.

The chain joins TRBV9 to TRBJ1-2; unclear D gene. Germline-derived CDR1 and CDR2 are SGDLS and YYNGEE. The V gene lost 3 bases and the J gene lost 0 bases, with 18 bases spanning the gap. The CDR3 totals 17 residues. CDR3 DNA: TGTGCCAGCAGCGGAGGTAGTGAGCGGATTACTAACTATGGCTACACCTTC. It is translated as CASSGGSERITNYGYTF.

The chain recombines TRBV6-2 or TRBV6-3 with TRBJ2-3; D uncertain. The CDR3 runs 14 residues. Germline CDR1 is MNHEY and CDR2 is SVGEGT. The ends were cut back, 2 bases at V and 5 bases at J, with 11 bases in the middle. CDR3 sequence: CASSYPIREDTQYF. CDR3 DNA: TGTGCCAGCAGTTACCCCATTAGAGAAGATACGCAGTATTTT.

This clone was found once. The chain is built from TRBV5-1 and TRBJ1-4; D unclear. In germline, CDR1 is SGHRS, CDR2 YFSETQ. V lost 0 bases to trimming and J lost 1 base, with 4 bases between them. This CDR3 has 14 amino acids. The CDR3 is CASSLGGTNEKLFF. The CDR3 nucleotides are TGCGCCAGCAGCTTGGGCGGAACTAATGAAAAACTGTTTTTT.

The chain has TRBV7-2 and TRBJ1-3; D perhaps matches TRBD1 (6 bases). CDR1 and CDR2 (germline): SGHTA, FQGNSA. V was cut by 2 bases and J by 0 bases, with 8 bases left in between. The length of the CDR3 is 15 residues. CDR3 nucleotide sequence: TGTGCCAGCAGCTTACAGGGGTTCTCTGGAAACACCATATATTTT. Translation gives CASSLQGFSGNTIYF. The full variable domain, completed using reference TRBV7-2 and TRBJ1-3, is GAGVSQSPSNKVTEKGKDVELRCDPISGHTALYWYRQSLGQGLEFLIYFQGNSAPDKSGLPSDRFSAERTGGSVSTLTIQRTQQEDSAVYLCASSLQGFSGNTIYFGEGSWLTVV.

J is TRBJ1-1 and V is TRBV12-3 or TRBV12-4; D gene ambiguous. The CDR3 consists of 13 residues. Deletions cut 7 bases from V and 5 bases from J, with 14 bases between. This CDR3 is CASIPGGRTEAFF. CDR3 bases: TGTGCCAGCATCCCAGGCGGGAGAACTGAAGCTTTCTTT.

This chain connects TRBV2 to TRBJ1-2; D gene unclear. Deletions cut 3 bases from V and 2 bases from J, with 4 bases between. CDR1 SNHLY and CDR2 FYNNEI come from the germline V gene. CDR3 length equals 12 residues. The CDR3 protein is CASSDTNYGYTF. For the CDR3, the DNA is TGTGCCAGCAGTGACACAAACTATGGCTACACCTTC.

The V gene is TRBV5-1, the J gene TRBJ2-1; 7 bases are shared with TRBD2. The germline V gene has CDR1 SGHRS and CDR2 YFSETQ. This CDR3 comprises 15 residues. V dropped 0 bases and J dropped 5; count of bases not matched to a gene: 5. The CDR3 nucleotides read TGCGCCAGCAGCTTGGGGCTAGCGGACAACAATGAGCAGTTCTTC. Its translation: CASSLGLADNNEQFF.

This chain joins TRBV5-6 and TRBJ1-6, with 8 positions matching TRBD1. The CDR3 is 17 amino acids. Germline lookup yields CDR1 SGHDT and CDR2 YYEEEE. V dropped 6 bases and J dropped 1; count of bases not matched to a gene: 9. CDR3 amino acids: CASTATGETSYNSPLHF. The CDR3 region has the DNA TGTGCCAGCACCGCGACAGGGGAAACGTCCTATAATTCACCCCTCCACTTT.

The chain employs TRBV3-1 (or the pseudogene TRBV3-2) and TRBJ2-7, with D tentatively TRBD1 (5 bases). V lost 6 bases, J lost 3 bases, and 6 bases lay in between. This CDR3 spans 11 amino acids. Germline V gives CDR1 LGHDT, CDR2 YNNKEL (reference sequence). CDR3 region: CASSRGYEQYF. CDR3 in DNA: TGTGCCAGCAGTAGGGGCTACGAGCAGTACTTC.

V usage is TRBV18 and J usage is TRBJ1-5; possibly TRBD1 for D (6 bases). The CDR3 consists of 14 residues. Per germline, CDR1 KGHSH and CDR2 LQKENI. V was shortened by 3 bases and J by 6 bases, with 12 bases between the two germline ends. CDR3 DNA: TGTGCCAGCTCACCTCAGGGGCAGGGTCAGCCCCAGCATTTT. Translation: CASSPQGQGQPQHF. Full variable domain (remainder filled in from reference TRBV18 and TRBJ1-5): NAGVMQNPRHLVRRRGQEARLRCSPMKGHSHVYWYRQLPEEGLKFMVYLQKENIIDESGMPKERFSAEFPKEGPSILRIQQVVRGDSAAYFCASSPQGQGQPQHFGDGTRLSIL.

This clone appeared a single time. The CDR3 nucleotides are TGTGCCAGTACAGGGATTCAGGACGAGCAGTACTTC. It is translated as CASTGIQDEQYF. The chain combines TRBV19 with TRBJ2-7; D is perhaps TRBD1 (5 bases). Deletions cut 7 bases from V and 5 bases from J, with 12 bases between. Per the germline V gene, CDR1 is LNHDA and CDR2 is SQIVND (reference sequence). The CDR3 length is 12 residues.

This chain connects TRBV2 to TRBJ2-3; perhaps TRBD1 as D (6 bases). The CDR3 totals 12 residues. Germline V gene lookup returns CDR1 SNHLY and CDR2 FYNNEI. Deletions cut 3 bases from V and 7 bases from J, with 8 bases between. CDR3 DNA: TGTGCCAGCAGTGACAGGGGTAATACGCAGTATTTT. It specifies CASSDRGNTQYF.

The chain uses TRBV19 and TRBJ1-1, with D possibly being TRBD1 (5 bases). Trimming cost V 10 bases and J 1 base, with 10 bases left between them. The CDR3 runs 12 residues. CDR1 and CDR2 from the germline V gene are LNHDA and SQIVND (reference sequence). CDR3 region: CAIPGGNTEAFF. The CDR3 DNA follows: TGTGCCATTCCGGGGGGGAACACTGAAGCTTTCTTT.